Following are 28 T cell receptor beta chains from one sample sequenced in a study of control samples from healthy donors and cancer patients. The repertoire was sequenced with immunoSEQ multiplex PCR; TCRdb's copy has only in-frame clones and lacks some. The repertoire holds more than 95,000 clones, with over 75% as singletons. Material: blood. These receptors were collected from a man aged 35 to 55 in good health.

The chain uses TRBV3-1 (or the pseudogene TRBV3-2) and TRBJ2-3; 7 bases agree with TRBD2. CDR3 size: 14 residues. V was pared by 4 bases and J by 2 bases, with 3 bases of the junction left unmatched. The germline CDR1 and CDR2 sequences are LGHDT and YNNKEL (reference sequence). CDR3 nucleotides: TGTGCCAGCAGCCCCGGGGGGTACACAGATACGCAGTATTTT. It encodes CASSPGGYTDTQYF.

This chain's CDR3 is CASSILTSENQPQHF. CDR3 sequence (DNA): TGTGCCAGTAGTATACTTACCAGCGAGAATCAGCCCCAGCATTTT. The J gene is TRBJ1-5, the V gene TRBV19; D unclear. Looked up from germline, CDR1 is LNHDA and CDR2 is SQIVND (reference sequence). The V end was cut by 2 bases, the J end by 4 bases, with 12 bases between. This CDR3 has 15 residues.

This clone was counted only a few times. This chain links TRBV7-8 with TRBJ2-2; the D is unclear. Between the trimmed V and J ends, which lost 0 bases and 0 bases, there was a span of 5 bases. The CDR3 extends over 15 amino acids. Germline V lookup: CDR1 SGHVS, CDR2 FQNEAQ. The CDR3 loop is CASSLAGANTGELFF. CDR3 in DNA: TGTGCCAGCAGCTTAGCGGGCGCGAACACCGGGGAGCTGTTTTTT.

This chain uses TRBV4-3 with TRBJ1-6; D is unclear. CDR1 and CDR2 (germline): LGHNA, YSLEER. There are 12 residues in the CDR3. Between the trimmed V and J ends, which lost 1 base and 9 bases, there was a span of 4 bases. CDR3 loop: CASSQGRSPLHF. The CDR3 region has the DNA TGCGCCAGCAGCCAAGGTCGTTCACCCCTCCACTTT.

CDR3 amino acids: CASSLIGESPLHF. CDR3 in DNA: TGTGCCAGCAGCTTAATAGGGGAATCACCCCTCCACTTT. V usage is TRBV7-9 and J usage is TRBJ1-6; the D gene is possibly TRBD1 (5 bases). The CDR3 runs to 13 residues. Trimming cost V 2 bases and J 10 bases, with 9 bases left between them. Germline loops: CDR1 SEHNR, CDR2 FQNEAQ (reference sequence).

V and J are TRBV18 and TRBJ2-2; D unclear. Germline V lookup: CDR1 KGHSH, CDR2 LQKENI. This CDR3 has 14 residues. V was cut by 5 bases and J by 7 bases, with 14 bases left in between. This chain's CDR3 is CASSVLPVGGELFF. CDR3 coding DNA: TGTGCCAGCTCAGTCCTCCCCGTTGGCGGGGAGCTGTTTTTT.

Only one count was recorded for this clone. The J gene is TRBJ1-2, the V gene TRBV7-9; tentatively, D is TRBD1 (5 bases). This CDR3 region has 16 residues. V lost 7 bases and J 4 bases, leaving 22 bases between the germline ends. Germline-derived CDR1 and CDR2 are SEHNR and FQNEAQ (reference sequence). DNA for the CDR3: TGTGCCAGCACCTCGCGGGGCGTCGACAGAGCCTATGGCTACACCTTC. Translating gives CASTSRGVDRAYGYTF.

The V gene is TRBV19, the J gene TRBJ2-5, with no clear D. The CDR3 consists of 16 residues. CDR1 and CDR2 (germline): LNHDA, SQIVND (reference sequence). Trimming cost V 1 base and J 5 bases, with 17 bases left between them. CDR3 loop: CASSIGTPRGKETQYF. CDR3 DNA: TGTGCCAGTAGTATAGGAACCCCTCGAGGAAAGGAGACCCAGTACTTC.

V usage is TRBV7-8 and J usage is TRBJ2-5, with 8 bases matching TRBD2. With V trimmed by 5 bases and J by 1 base, 6 bases remained unmatched. The length of the CDR3 is 15 residues. Germline values: CDR1 SGHVS, CDR2 FQNEAQ. For the CDR3, the DNA is TGTGCCAGCAGCATTTTCGGGGGGGCCCAAGAGACCCAGTACTTC. Translating gives CASSIFGGAQETQYF.

The V call is TRBV19, the J call TRBJ1-6; D is uncertain. The CDR3 has 14 amino acids. Trimming left V 3 bases short and J 5 bases short, with 8 bases between. Germline assignment: CDR1 LNHDA and CDR2 SQIVND (reference sequence). The CDR3: CASSIGHNNSPLHF. The CDR3 region has the DNA TGTGCCAGTAGTATCGGCCATAATAATTCACCCCTCCACTTT.

This chain links TRBV11-3 with TRBJ2-2; D is unclear. Germline values: CDR1 SGHNT, CDR2 YENEEA. V lost 1 base, J lost 6 bases, and 9 bases lay in between. CDR3 length equals 14 residues. The CDR3 region is CASSLARVPGELFF. For the CDR3, the DNA is TGTGCCAGCAGCTTAGCGCGCGTTCCCGGGGAGCTGTTTTTT.

The chain carries TRBV24-1 and TRBJ2-3; TRBD2 aligns across 10 bases. The germline V gene encodes CDR1 KGHDR and CDR2 SFDVKD. This CDR3 region has 18 residues. V lost 5 bases to trimming and J lost 4 bases; unmatched junction nucleotides: 14. The CDR3 coding sequence is TGTGCCACCAGTGGGTTTTTATCTAGCGGGGGCTCCGCAGATACGCAGTATTTT. Translating it yields CATSGFLSSGGSADTQYF.

The count of this clone is one. The V and J genes are TRBV10-2 and TRBJ2-2, with D tentatively TRBD1 (6 bases). V dropped 8 bases and J dropped 4 bases, with 20 bases sitting between them. The length of the CDR3 is 16 residues. CDR1 and CDR2 (germline): WSHSY, SAAADI. This CDR3 is CASLDAVRQATGELFF. The CDR3 nucleotides are TGCGCCAGCCTCGACGCTGTGAGACAGGCCACCGGGGAGCTGTTTTTT.

This clone was seen only once. The chain recombines TRBV3-1 (or the pseudogene TRBV3-2) with TRBJ2-1; D may correspond to TRBD1 or TRBD2 (6 bases each). Germline values: CDR1 LGHDT, CDR2 YNNKEL (reference sequence). V was shortened by 0 bases and J by 2 bases, with 14 bases between the two germline ends. The CDR3 has 17 amino acids. The CDR3 here is CASSQDQPGGPYNEQFF. The DNA of the CDR3 is TGTGCCAGCAGCCAAGATCAACCCGGGGGCCCCTACAATGAGCAGTTCTTC.

The rearrangement joins TRBV7-3 to TRBJ2-5; D unresolved. The CDR3 has 13 residues. Germline loops: CDR1 SGHTA, CDR2 FQGTGA. Between the trimmed V and J ends, which lost 3 bases and 5 bases, there was a span of 10 bases. CDR3 amino acids: CASSFVVGETQYF. DNA for the CDR3: TGTGCCAGCAGCTTCGTGGTGGGGGAGACCCAGTACTTC. Based on the CDR3 plus reference TRBV7-3 and TRBJ2-5, the full variable domain is GAGVSQTPSNKVTEKGKYVELRCDPISGHTALYWYRQSLGQGPEFLIYFQGTGAADDSGLPNDRFFAVRPEGSVSTLKIQRTERGDSAVYLCASSFVVGETQYFGPGTRLLVL.

The chain recombines TRBV9 with TRBJ1-5; D is perhaps TRBD1 (5 bases). Trimming took off 3 bases at V and 2 bases at J, with 9 bases between the two ends. Germline CDR1 reads SGDLS; CDR2 reads YYNGEE. The CDR3 sequence is 14 residues long. As DNA, the CDR3 is TGTGCCAGCAGCGGAGGAGGGGGCAATCAGCCCCAGCATTTT. The encoded protein is CASSGGGGNQPQHF.

This clone was found a few times. The rearrangement links TRBV4-1 to TRBJ1-5; D gene ambiguous. Germline V CDR1 and CDR2: MGHRA, YSYEKL. Trimming cost V 1 base and J 1 base, with 8 bases left between them. This CDR3 has 15 amino acids. The CDR3 DNA sequence: TGCGCCAGCAGCCAAGCGGACGGGAGCAATCAGCCCCAGCATTTT. As protein: CASSQADGSNQPQHF.

A single count supports this clone. The chain uses TRBV6-5 and TRBJ1-1; TRBD1 might be the D (6 bases). Germline CDR1 reads MNHEY; CDR2 reads SVGAGI. V lost 5 bases to trimming and J lost 0 bases, with 10 bases between them. The CDR3 sequence is 14 residues long. Here the CDR3 reads CASSPQGMNTEAFF. The CDR3 DNA reads as TGTGCCAGCAGTCCGCAGGGGATGAACACTGAAGCTTTCTTT.

The chain is built from TRBV11-2 and TRBJ1-2; tentative D call: TRBD1 (5 bases). Trimming took 1 base from V and 0 from J, leaving 9 bases between them. This CDR3 contains 15 residues. CDR1 SGHAT and CDR2 FQNNGV come from the germline V gene. CDR3 coding DNA: TGTGCCAGCAGCTTAGTGGCAGGGCCTAACTATGGCTACACCTTC. Its translation: CASSLVAGPNYGYTF.

The chain joins TRBV15 to TRBJ2-1, with D tentatively TRBD2 (7 bases). The V gene lost 0 bases and the J gene lost 2 bases, with 14 bases spanning the gap. Per the germline V gene, CDR1 is LNHNV and CDR2 is YYDKDF (reference sequence). The CDR3 is 17 residues long. As DNA, the CDR3 is TGTGCCACCAGCAGAGATAGGGGCGGGGGCACCTACAATGAGCAGTTCTTC. Translated, it gives CATSRDRGGGTYNEQFF.

This chain uses TRBV12-5 with TRBJ1-5; D might be TRBD1 (5 bases). The germline CDR1 and CDR2 sequences are LGHNT and FRNRAP. V was shortened by 6 bases and J by 5 bases, with 11 bases between the two germline ends. This CDR3 comprises 13 residues. In DNA, the CDR3 is TGTGCTAGTGGCCGGGACGGCGATCAGCCCCAGCATTTT. This encodes CASGRDGDQPQHF.

J is TRBJ2-7 and V is TRBV29-1; no clear D gene. Germline V gene sequence: CDR1 SQVTM, CDR2 ANQGSEA. V was trimmed by 7 bases and J by 0 bases, leaving 10 bases between them. The CDR3 has 12 residues. The CDR3 DNA follows: TGCAGCGCGACGGAGAGCTCCTACGAGCAGTACTTC. Amino acid sequence: CSATESSYEQYF.

This clone has a single count. The V and J genes are TRBV6-5 and TRBJ1-6; D remains ambiguous. CDR3 length: 13 amino acids. The V end was cut by 8 bases, the J end by 5 bases, with 10 bases between. From germline, CDR1 is MNHEY and CDR2 SVGAGI. The CDR3 here is CASWYRDNSPLHF. Written as DNA, the CDR3 is TGTGCCAGCTGGTACAGAGATAATTCACCCCTCCACTTT.

J is TRBJ2-3 and V is TRBV5-1; 11 positions match TRBD2. CDR1 is SGHRS and CDR2 is YFSETQ in the germline V gene. This CDR3 is 14 amino acids long. The V and J ends lost 9 bases and 4 bases, in that order; junction bases with no gene match: 7. CDR3 protein: CATFSGGAADTQYF. The CDR3 DNA follows: TGCGCCACCTTTAGCGGGGGGGCCGCAGATACGCAGTATTTT.

The V and J genes are TRBV25-1 and TRBJ2-3, with TRBD1 matching over 9 bases. The J segment lost 7 bases and the V segment lost 5 bases, leaving 4 bases of the junction unmatched. Per germline, CDR1 MGHDK and CDR2 SYGVNS. CDR3 length: 13 amino acids. CDR3 in amino acids: CASSTGTGNTQYF. The CDR3 coding sequence is TGTGCCAGCAGTACCGGGACAGGGAATACGCAGTATTTT.

This sequence joins TRBV18 and TRBJ1-4, with D possibly TRBD1 on 6 matching bases. The germline V gene has CDR1 KGHSH and CDR2 LQKENI. The V gene lost 2 bases and the J gene lost 1 base, with 8 bases spanning the gap. CDR3 size: 15 residues. This CDR3 is CASSPTGITNEKLFF. For the CDR3, the DNA is TGTGCCAGCTCACCAACAGGGATAACTAATGAAAAACTGTTTTTT.

This chain connects TRBV18 to TRBJ1-1; a possible D gene is TRBD1 (5 bases). Germline loops: CDR1 KGHSH, CDR2 LQKENI. The CDR3 has 15 residues. V was pared by 3 bases and J by 1 base, with 12 bases between. Here the CDR3 DNA reads TGTGCCAGCTCACCGTATGGGACCGAGAACACTGAAGCTTTCTTT. Protein sequence: CASSPYGTENTEAFF.

This clone has more than one count but fewer than ten. This rearrangement joins TRBV4-2 to TRBJ1-2, with D possibly TRBD1 on 5 matching bases. From germline, CDR1 is LGHNA and CDR2 YNFKEQ. CDR3 length: 14 amino acids. Between the trimmed V and J ends, which lost 0 bases and 2 bases, there was a span of 7 bases. CDR3 amino acids: CASSQDNRNYGYTF. The CDR3 region has the DNA TGTGCCAGCAGCCAAGATAACAGGAACTATGGCTACACCTTC.